The subject of this entry is one TCR beta chain. The length of the CDR3 is 15 residues. Germline V gene lookup returns CDR1 MRHNA and CDR2 SNTAGT. V dropped 0 bases and J dropped 5; count of bases not matched to a gene: 3. Only in-frame clones appear in the TCRdb table, and some are missing; sequencing was by immunoSEQ multiplex PCR. In the table there are tens of thousands of clones, 75% to 90% of which are singletons. The data belong to a study of T cell changes during pregnancy in multiple sclerosis. The sample in question was peripheral blood, obtained after pregnancy. The V gene is TRBV6-4, the J gene TRBJ2-1; 8 nucleotides align to TRBD2. This sequence was found in a female donor with multiple sclerosis, enrolled in a pregnancy study. The CDR3 DNA follows: TGTGCCAGCAGTGACTCCGGGGGGGCCCACAATGAGCAGTTCTTC. It encodes CASSDSGGAHNEQFF.